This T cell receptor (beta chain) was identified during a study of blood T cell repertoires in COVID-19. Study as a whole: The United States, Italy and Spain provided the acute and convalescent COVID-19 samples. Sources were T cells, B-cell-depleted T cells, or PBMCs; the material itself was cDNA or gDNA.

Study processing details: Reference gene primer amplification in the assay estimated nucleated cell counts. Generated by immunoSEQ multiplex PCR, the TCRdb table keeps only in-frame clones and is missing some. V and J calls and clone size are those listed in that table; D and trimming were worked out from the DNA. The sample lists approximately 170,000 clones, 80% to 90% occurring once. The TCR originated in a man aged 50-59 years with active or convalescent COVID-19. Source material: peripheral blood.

The CDR3: CSVVRGAGTDTQYF. DNA for the CDR3: TGCAGCGTTGTAAGGGGAGCGGGGACAGATACGCAGTATTTT. V is TRBV29-1 and J is TRBJ2-3, with TRBD2 matching over 7 bases. V shed 4 bases and J 3 bases; nucleotides not matched to a gene: 7. CDR1 is SQVTM and CDR2 is ANQGSEA in the germline V gene. The CDR3 length is 14 residues.